These 19 T cell receptor beta chains were all obtained from the same sample, sequenced in a study of T cells in Graves' hyperthyroidism and ophthalmopathy. RNA transcripts were the template for amplifying TCR beta CDR3 regions. The TCR CDR3 first-round RT-PCR relied on the HTBI primer set. MiXCR, run by TCRdb on the multiplex PCR reads, gives a single entry per CDR3 protein. The table lists roughly 300,000 distinct CDR3 sequences, 18% of them singletons, with under 55% in the top ten. Specimen: blood. The receptors here all came from a woman between 50 and 59 years old with Graves' hyperthyroidism.

In this sample, this clonotype turned up a few times. This chain connects TRBV11-3 to TRBJ2-2; 9 bases match TRBD1. Trimming at V came to 4 bases and at J to 3 bases, leaving 3 bases not matched to a gene. CDR1 and CDR2 from the germline V gene are SGHNT and YENEEA. The CDR3 spans 15 residues. CDR3 amino acids: CASSSGTGHTGELFF. CDR3 bases: TGTGCCAGCAGCTCCGGGACAGGGCACACCGGGGAGCTGTTTTTT.

This clonotype showed up many times. This chain's CDR3 is CAWSAQLAGAGELFF. The CDR3 nucleotides are TGTGCCTGGAGTGCCCAACTAGCGGGAGCCGGGGAGCTGTTTTTT. The chain has TRBV30 and TRBJ2-2; TRBD2 matches at 11 bases. The CDR3 is 15 residues long. In germline, CDR1 is GTSNPN, CDR2 SVGIG (reference sequence). V dropped 1 base and J dropped 6; count of bases not matched to a gene: 4.

The V call is TRBV7-3, the J call TRBJ2-1; D may be TRBD1 (6 bases). Germline V gives CDR1 SGHTA, CDR2 FQGTGA. This CDR3 is built from 15 residues. Trimming took 5 bases from V and 9 from J, leaving 20 bases between them. CDR3 bases: TGTGCCAGCAGCCCGAACACAGGGATAACAAGTGAGCAGTTCTTC. Its protein is CASSPNTGITSEQFF.

The chain joins TRBV20-1 to TRBJ1-1, with D possibly being TRBD1 (5 bases). In germline, CDR1 is DFQATT, CDR2 SNEGSKA (reference sequence). V lost 2 bases to trimming and J lost 4 bases, with 29 bases between them. The CDR3 runs 19 residues. CDR3 sequence: CSARPGLSSGGDGSTEAFF. The CDR3 DNA reads as TGCAGTGCTAGACCCGGACTTTCTAGCGGGGGGGACGGGAGCACTGAAGCTTTCTTT.

This clonotype was observed at least ten times. This chain joins TRBV11-2 and TRBJ2-7; no reliable D call. Germline CDR1 reads SGHAT; CDR2 reads FQNNGV. The germline V and J ends were trimmed by 0 bases and 4 bases, with 7 bases remaining between them. The CDR3 has 13 amino acids. This CDR3 reads CASSLEQIYEQYF. In DNA, the CDR3 is TGTGCCAGCAGCTTAGAACAAATTTACGAGCAGTACTTC.

The chain couples TRBV6-5 to TRBJ1-4, with a possible D match to TRBD1 (5 bases). The germline gives CDR1 MNHEY, CDR2 SVGAGI. The CDR3 sequence is 17 residues long. V lost 0 bases and J lost 8, with 19 bases in between. CDR3 sequence reads: CASSYSTSGREGEKLFF. DNA of the CDR3: TGTGCCAGCAGTTACTCGACTAGTGGCAGGGAGGGAGAAAAACTGTTTTTT.

This clonotype was seen a few times. The V call is TRBV20-1, the J call TRBJ1-1, with D tentatively TRBD1 (5 bases). The CDR3 extends over 11 amino acids. V was pared by 7 bases and J by 7 bases, with 13 bases between. CDR1 and CDR2 (germline): DFQATT, SNEGSKA (reference sequence). CDR3 amino acids: CSVPGAFEAFF. DNA of the CDR3: TGCAGTGTTCCCGGGGCGTTTGAAGCTTTCTTT.

This clonotype showed up just a few times. This chain connects TRBV12-3 or TRBV12-4 to TRBJ1-3; D not resolved. The CDR3 is 14 amino acids. Between the trimmed V and J ends, which lost 3 bases and 2 bases, there was a span of 8 bases. For the CDR3, the DNA is TGTGCCAGCAGTTTTGAGGTAGCTGGAAACACCATATATTTT. Translation: CASSFEVAGNTIYF.

V and J are TRBV24-1 and TRBJ2-1; D gene uncertain. CDR3 length: 13 residues. Germline CDR1 and CDR2: KGHDR and SFDVKD. Trimming left V 9 bases short and J 5 bases short, with 13 bases between. CDR3 sequence: CATGSINNNEQFF. The CDR3 region has the DNA TGTGCCACCGGGTCGATCAACAACAATGAGCAGTTCTTC.

This clonotype has ten or more counts. The gene calls are TRBV5-6 and TRBJ1-2; D is uncertain. Germline V gene data show CDR1 as SGHDT and CDR2 as YYEEEE. The CDR3 is 12 amino acids. V was trimmed by 0 bases and J by 3 bases, leaving 3 bases between them. The CDR3 region has the DNA TGTGCCAGCAGCTTGGAGCACTATGGCTACACCTTC. Translation: CASSLEHYGYTF.

This clonotype was counted only a few times. The V call is TRBV7-2, the J call TRBJ1-2, with D possibly being TRBD1 (6 bases). V gave up 5 bases and J gave up 3 bases, with 13 bases separating them. CDR1 and CDR2 from the germline V gene are SGHTA and FQGNSA. There are 14 residues in the CDR3. Here the CDR3 DNA reads TGTGCCAGCAGCCCTAGGGGGGGGGACTATGGCTACACCTTC. As protein: CASSPRGGDYGYTF.

The chain employs TRBV24-1 and TRBJ2-4; D remains unclear. The CDR3 runs 15 residues. The germline V gene encodes CDR1 KGHDR and CDR2 SFDVKD. Trimming took 3 bases from V and 0 from J, leaving 8 bases between them. Written as DNA, the CDR3 is TGTGCCACCAGTGATCCGTCCTCAGCCAAAAACATTCAGTACTTC. Residues: CATSDPSSAKNIQYF.

The V call is TRBV29-1, the J call TRBJ2-5; the D gene could be TRBD1 or TRBD2 (5 bases each). V lost 3 bases and J lost 4, with 21 bases in between. Germline CDR1 reads SQVTM; CDR2 reads ANQGSEA. The CDR3 totals 16 residues. CDR3 in DNA: TGCAGCGTTGAGATACCCCCGGGCCTGAGGGGAGAGACCCAGTACTTC. Translated, it gives CSVEIPPGLRGETQYF.

CDR3: CASSIGGLFRTEAFF. DNA of the CDR3: TGTGCCAGTAGTATCGGCGGACTATTCCGCACTGAAGCTTTCTTT. This rearrangement joins TRBV19 to TRBJ1-1; no definite D call. Deletions cut 3 bases from V and 4 bases from J, with 15 bases between. The CDR3 contains 15 residues. Germline assignment: CDR1 LNHDA and CDR2 SQIVND (reference sequence).

About this clonotype itself: Germline is not matched at one junction end, which may reflect a read error. This chain uses TRBV7-7 with TRBJ1-5, with D possibly being TRBD1 (5 bases). This CDR3 spans 13 amino acids. Germline V CDR1 and CDR2: SSHAT, FNYEAQ (reference sequence). For the CDR3, the DNA is TGTGCTAGCAGCTTGGGGGTCACCCAGCCCCAGCATTTT. Its protein is CASSLGVTQPQHF.

As to this clonotype: This may arise from a read error, as a much more abundant clone is one base away. The chain employs TRBV6-1 and TRBJ2-3; D remains ambiguous. V was cut by 6 bases and J by 2 bases, with 3 bases left in between. The CDR3 consists of 11 residues. In germline, CDR1 is MNHNS, CDR2 SASEGT. Written as DNA, the CDR3 is TGTGCCAGCAGGACCACAGATACGCAGTATTTT. It encodes CASRTTDTQYF.

This clonotype was counted between two and nine times. The chain recombines TRBV9 with TRBJ2-3; a possible D gene is TRBD1 (5 bases). The germline V and J ends were trimmed by 2 bases and 5 bases, with 6 bases remaining between them. CDR3 length equals 12 residues. From germline, CDR1 is SGDLS and CDR2 YYNGEE. Here the CDR3 DNA reads TGTGCCAGCAGCGTCAGGGAAGATACGCAGTATTTT. Its translation is CASSVREDTQYF.

This clonotype was counted only a few times. This chain uses TRBV7-9 with TRBJ2-1, with 9 bases lining up with TRBD2. The CDR3 is 16 amino acids. Germline values: CDR1 SEHNR, CDR2 FQNEAQ (reference sequence). The V segment lost 4 bases and the J segment 1 base; nucleotides outside the gene matches: 5. CDR3: CASSSSSGNSYNEQFF. The CDR3 DNA is TGTGCCAGCAGCTCCTCTAGCGGGAATTCCTACAATGAGCAGTTCTTC.

The genes are TRBV5-1 and TRBJ1-2, with 7 positions matching TRBD1. CDR3 size: 15 residues. Germline assignment: CDR1 SGHRS and CDR2 YFSETQ. V was pared by 0 bases and J by 4 bases, with 6 bases of the junction left unmatched. The CDR3 sequence: CASSLDEGTAYGYTF. CDR3 coding DNA: TGCGCCAGCAGCTTGGATGAGGGGACAGCCTATGGCTACACCTTC.